Each of the 4 T cell receptor beta chains below was sequenced from the same sample in a study of blood T cell repertoires in COVID-19. TCRdb's table, derived via immunoSEQ multiplex PCR, lists solely in-frame clones and lacks some. The sample lists approximately 140,000 clones, around 81% occurring once. Sequencing input: peripheral blood. The receptor set was obtained from a human donor in a cohort sampled during active COVID-19.

This rearrangement joins TRBV2 to TRBJ2-1; TRBD2 matches at 7 bases. Unmatched junction bases numbered 6, after V lost 4 bases and J lost 0 bases. CDR1 is SNHLY, CDR2 FYNNEI, per germline. The CDR3 runs to 16 residues. CDR3 protein: CASSGRIAGSYNEQFF. The CDR3 DNA follows: TGTGCCAGCAGTGGGCGGATAGCGGGCTCCTACAATGAGCAGTTCTTC.

J is TRBJ2-1 and V is TRBV2; TRBD2 agrees at 9 bases. The CDR3 is made up of 15 amino acids. V dropped 5 bases and J dropped 6; count of bases not matched to a gene: 8. Germline V gives CDR1 SNHLY, CDR2 FYNNEI. The CDR3, as DNA: TGTGCCAGCAGTCCGGGTCTAGCGGGAAGCAATGAGCAGTTCTTC. Translated: CASSPGLAGSNEQFF.

This clone was counted a single time. The genes are TRBV6-1 and TRBJ1-4, with 7 positions matching TRBD1. There are 15 residues in the CDR3. V shed 3 bases, J shed 3 bases, and the junction held 4 bases outside the gene matches. The germline V gene encodes CDR1 MNHNS and CDR2 SASEGT. CDR3 residues: CASSEHRGANEKLFF. CDR3 in DNA: TGTGCCAGCAGTGAGCACAGGGGTGCTAATGAAAAACTGTTTTTT.

This sequence joins TRBV5-6 and TRBJ2-1; D may be TRBD2 (6 bases). The V and J ends lost 2 bases and 5 bases respectively, with 14 bases between them. The CDR3 loop spans 15 amino acids. Germline V gene sequence: CDR1 SGHDT, CDR2 YYEEEE. CDR3 bases: TGTGCCAGCAGCTTTGGACTACAGCTCGACAATGAGCAGTTCTTC. Protein sequence: CASSFGLQLDNEQFF.